The sequence of this T cell receptor (beta chain) was determined in a study of cytomegalovirus exposure and HLA in healthy donors. This CDR3 is 15 amino acids long. V lost 5 bases, J lost 2 bases, and 5 bases stayed unmatched. From germline, CDR1 is SQVTM and CDR2 ANQGSEA. Primers included in the PCR were 60 Vbeta and 13 Jbeta primers. Profiled with immunoSEQ multiplex PCR; TCRdb holds only in-frame clones, not every one. This repertoire includes 80,000 or so clones. The clonotype was recovered from a man aged 45-65 years in good health and CMV-seropositive. The V call is TRBV29-1, the J call TRBJ2-5, with 13 bases that match TRBD2. Sequenced: PBMCs. The CDR3 protein is CSVFTSGGGQETQYF. The CDR3 region has the DNA TGCAGCGTTTTCACTAGCGGGGGGGGACAAGAGACCCAGTACTTC.